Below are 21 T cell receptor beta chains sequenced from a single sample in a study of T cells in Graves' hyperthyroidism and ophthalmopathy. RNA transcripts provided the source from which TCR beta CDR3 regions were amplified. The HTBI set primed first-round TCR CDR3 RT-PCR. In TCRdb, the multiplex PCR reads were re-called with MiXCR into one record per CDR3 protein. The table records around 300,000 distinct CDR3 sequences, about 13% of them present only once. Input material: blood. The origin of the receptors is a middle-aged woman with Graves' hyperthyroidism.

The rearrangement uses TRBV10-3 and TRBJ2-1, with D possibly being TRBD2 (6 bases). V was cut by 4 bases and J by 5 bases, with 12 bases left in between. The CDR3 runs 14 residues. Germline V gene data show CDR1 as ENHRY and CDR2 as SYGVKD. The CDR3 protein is CAISVSGDDNEQFF. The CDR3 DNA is TGTGCCATCAGTGTCTCGGGAGACGACAATGAGCAGTTCTTC.

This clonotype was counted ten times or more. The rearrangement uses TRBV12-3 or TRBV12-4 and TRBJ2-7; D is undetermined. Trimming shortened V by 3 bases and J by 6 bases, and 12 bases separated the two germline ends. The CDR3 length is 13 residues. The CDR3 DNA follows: TGTGCCAGCAGTTTGTATGGTGAGAGCGAGCAGTACTTC. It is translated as CASSLYGESEQYF.

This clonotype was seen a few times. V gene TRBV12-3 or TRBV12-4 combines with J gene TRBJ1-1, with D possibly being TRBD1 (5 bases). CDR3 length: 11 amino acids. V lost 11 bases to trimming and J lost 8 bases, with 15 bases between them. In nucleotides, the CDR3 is TGTGCCGCGAGCGGAAGGGGAGAAGCTTTCTTT. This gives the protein CAASGRGEAFF.

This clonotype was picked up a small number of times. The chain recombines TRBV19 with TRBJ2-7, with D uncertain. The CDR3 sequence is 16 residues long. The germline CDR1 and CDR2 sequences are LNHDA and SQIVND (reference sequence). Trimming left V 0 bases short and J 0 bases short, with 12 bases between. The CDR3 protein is CASSIDSQVGSYEQYF. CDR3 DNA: TGTGCCAGTAGTATAGACTCGCAGGTCGGCTCCTACGAGCAGTACTTC. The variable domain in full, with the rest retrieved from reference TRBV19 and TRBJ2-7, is DGGITQSPKYLFRKEGQNVTLSCEQNLNHDAMYWYRQDPGQGLRLIYYSQIVNDFQKGDIAEGYSVSREKKESFPLTVTSAQKNPTAFYLCASSIDSQVGSYEQYFGPGTRLTVT.

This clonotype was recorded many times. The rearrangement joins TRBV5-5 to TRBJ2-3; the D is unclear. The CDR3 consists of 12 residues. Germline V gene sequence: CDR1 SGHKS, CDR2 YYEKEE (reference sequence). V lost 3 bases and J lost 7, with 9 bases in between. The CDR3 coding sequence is TGTGCCAGCAGCTCCCTCACGAATACGCAGTATTTT. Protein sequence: CASSSLTNTQYF.

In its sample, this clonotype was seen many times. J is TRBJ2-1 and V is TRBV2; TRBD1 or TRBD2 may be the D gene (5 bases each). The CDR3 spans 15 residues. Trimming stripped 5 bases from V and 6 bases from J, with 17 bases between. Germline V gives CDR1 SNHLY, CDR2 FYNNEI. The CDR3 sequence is CASSSPGRRINEQFF. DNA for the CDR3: TGTGCCAGCAGTTCCCCGGGACGGAGGATCAATGAGCAGTTCTTC.

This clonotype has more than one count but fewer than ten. In DNA, the CDR3 is TGCAGTGCTAGAATCAGGGACGGGCAAGAGACCCAGTACTTC. It specifies CSARIRDGQETQYF. V and J are TRBV20-1 and TRBJ2-5; either TRBD1 or TRBD2 may fit D (5 bases each). V was pared by 2 bases and J by 2 bases, with 12 bases between. The CDR3 has 14 amino acids. Germline V gene sequence: CDR1 DFQATT, CDR2 SNEGSKA (reference sequence).

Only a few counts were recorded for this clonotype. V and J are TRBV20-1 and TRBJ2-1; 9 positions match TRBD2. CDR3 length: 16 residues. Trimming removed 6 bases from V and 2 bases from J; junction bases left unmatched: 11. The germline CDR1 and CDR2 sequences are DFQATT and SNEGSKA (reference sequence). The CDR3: CSAETVAGVAYNEQFF. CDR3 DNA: TGCAGTGCAGAGACAGTAGCGGGAGTTGCCTACAATGAGCAGTTCTTC.

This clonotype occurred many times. As DNA, the CDR3 is TGTGCCAGCAGCCAAGATACCTGGGGTAATGAAAAACTGTTTTTT. Translation gives CASSQDTWGNEKLFF. The chain has TRBV4-2 and TRBJ1-4, with D unclear. CDR1 and CDR2 (germline): LGHNA, YNFKEQ. The CDR3 length is 15 residues. Trimming cost V 0 bases and J 4 bases, with 9 bases left between them.

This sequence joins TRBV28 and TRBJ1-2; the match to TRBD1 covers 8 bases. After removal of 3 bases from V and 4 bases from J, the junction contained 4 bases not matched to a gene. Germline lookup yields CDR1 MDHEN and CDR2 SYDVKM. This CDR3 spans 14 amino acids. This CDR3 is CASSLWTGLYGYTF. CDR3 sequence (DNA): TGTGCCAGCAGTTTGTGGACAGGGCTCTATGGCTACACCTTC.

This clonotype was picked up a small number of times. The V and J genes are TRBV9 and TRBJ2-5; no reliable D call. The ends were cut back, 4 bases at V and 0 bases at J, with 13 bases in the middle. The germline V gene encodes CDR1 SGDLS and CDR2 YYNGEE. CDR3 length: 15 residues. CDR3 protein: CASSPPSSNQETQYF. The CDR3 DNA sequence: TGTGCCAGCAGCCCCCCGAGTTCCAACCAAGAGACCCAGTACTTC.

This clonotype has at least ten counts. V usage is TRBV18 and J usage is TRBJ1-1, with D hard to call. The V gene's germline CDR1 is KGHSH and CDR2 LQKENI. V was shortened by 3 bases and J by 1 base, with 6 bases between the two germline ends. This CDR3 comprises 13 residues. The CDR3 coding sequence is TGTGCCAGCTCACCCTCAGGGAACACTGAAGCTTTCTTT. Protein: CASSPSGNTEAFF.

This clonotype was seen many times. The CDR3 protein is CAIQIPNSYEQYF. The CDR3 DNA sequence: TGTGCCATACAAATCCCAAACAGCTACGAGCAGTACTTC. The chain combines TRBV6-2 or TRBV6-3 with TRBJ2-7; no clear D. The CDR3 has 13 amino acids. CDR1 and CDR2 from the germline V gene are MNHEY and SVGEGT. V lost 10 bases and J 3 bases, leaving 16 bases between the germline ends.

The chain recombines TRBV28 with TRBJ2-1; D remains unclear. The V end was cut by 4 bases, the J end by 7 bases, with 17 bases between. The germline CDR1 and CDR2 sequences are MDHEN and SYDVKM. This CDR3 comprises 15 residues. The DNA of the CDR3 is TGTGCCAGCAGTTCCTCCGGACCGAGGAGAAATGAGCAGTTCTTC. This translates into CASSSSGPRRNEQFF.

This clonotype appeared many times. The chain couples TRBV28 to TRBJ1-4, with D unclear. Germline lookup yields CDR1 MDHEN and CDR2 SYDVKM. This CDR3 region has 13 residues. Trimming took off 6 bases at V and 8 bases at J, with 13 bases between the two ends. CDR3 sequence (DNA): TGTGCCAGCAGCCCTTTCCTGGCGGAAAAACTGTTTTTT. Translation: CASSPFLAEKLFF.

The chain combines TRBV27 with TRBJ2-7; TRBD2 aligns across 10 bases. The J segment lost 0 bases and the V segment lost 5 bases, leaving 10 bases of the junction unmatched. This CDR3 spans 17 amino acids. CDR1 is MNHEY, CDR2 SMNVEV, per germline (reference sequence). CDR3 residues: CASSDRTSGGSSYEQYF. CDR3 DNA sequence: TGTGCCAGCAGTGATCGGACTAGCGGAGGGAGCTCCTACGAGCAGTACTTC.

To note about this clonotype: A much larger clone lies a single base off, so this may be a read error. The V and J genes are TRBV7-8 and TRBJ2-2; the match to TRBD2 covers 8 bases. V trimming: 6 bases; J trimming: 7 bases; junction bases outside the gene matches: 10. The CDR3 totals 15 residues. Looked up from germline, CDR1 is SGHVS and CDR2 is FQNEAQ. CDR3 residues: CASRPLSGSRGELFF. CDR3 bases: TGTGCCAGCAGACCCCTCAGCGGGAGTCGCGGGGAGCTGTTTTTT.

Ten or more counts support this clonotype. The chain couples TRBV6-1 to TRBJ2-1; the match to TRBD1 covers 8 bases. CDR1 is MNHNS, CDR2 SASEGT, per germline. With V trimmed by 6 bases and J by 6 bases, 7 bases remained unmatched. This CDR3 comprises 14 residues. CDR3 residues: CASSLTGVRNEQFF. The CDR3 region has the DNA TGTGCCAGCAGCTTGACAGGGGTACGCAATGAGCAGTTCTTC.

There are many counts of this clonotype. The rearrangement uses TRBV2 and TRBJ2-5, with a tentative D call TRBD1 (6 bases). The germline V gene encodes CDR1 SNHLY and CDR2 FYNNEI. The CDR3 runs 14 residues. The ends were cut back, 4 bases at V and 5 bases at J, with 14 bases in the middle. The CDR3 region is CASSGQVTGETQYF. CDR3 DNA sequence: TGTGCCAGCAGTGGACAGGTTACGGGGGAGACCCAGTACTTC.

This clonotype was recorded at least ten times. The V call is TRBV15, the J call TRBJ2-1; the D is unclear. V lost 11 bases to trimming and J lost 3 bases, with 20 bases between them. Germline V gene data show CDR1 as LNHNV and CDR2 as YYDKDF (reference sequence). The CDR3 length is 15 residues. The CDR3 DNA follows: TGTGCCGCTCAATCAGGACCACTGGACTACAATGAGCAGTTCTTC. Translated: CAAQSGPLDYNEQFF.

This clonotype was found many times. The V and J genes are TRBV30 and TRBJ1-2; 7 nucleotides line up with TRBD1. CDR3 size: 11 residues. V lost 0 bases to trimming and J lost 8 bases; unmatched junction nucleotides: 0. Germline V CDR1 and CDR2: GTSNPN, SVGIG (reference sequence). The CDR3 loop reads CAWSVGGGYTF. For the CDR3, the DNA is TGTGCCTGGAGTGTAGGGGGCGGCTACACCTTC.